The TCR beta chain under discussion was sequenced for a study of cytotoxic CD8 clonotypes in ibrutinib-treated CLL. Study-wide results and limits: The clonality rise at ibrutinib response reflected private clonotype expansion.

Concerning this clone itself: What it binds is unknown.

Libraries were prepared by immunoSEQ multiplex PCR; TCRdb keeps only in-frame clonotypes and omits some of them. The table lists around 70,000 clones, 90% of them singletons, with 3.1% in the top ten. The CDR3 consists of 18 residues. Germline CDR1 reads GTSNPN; CDR2 reads SVGIG (reference sequence). V was cut by 1 base and J by 7 bases, with 29 bases left in between. The rearrangement links TRBV30 to TRBJ2-7; D might be TRBD2 (6 bases). The origin of this receptor is a human donor with chronic lymphocytic leukemia. The source was PBMCs, collected after 12 months of ibrutinib treatment. The CDR3 loop is CAWSAKKSGTHGGREQYF. Written as DNA, the CDR3 is TGTGCCTGGAGTGCAAAAAAGTCCGGGACTCACGGGGGTAGGGAGCAGTACTTC.